The clone carrying this T cell receptor beta chain was found once. These data originate in a study of technical replicates of blood from a handful of donors. This CDR3 is 20 amino acids long. V trimming: 5 bases; J trimming: 6 bases; junction bases outside the gene matches: 18. CDR1 and CDR2 from the germline V gene are MDHEN and SYDVKM. The table came from immunoSEQ multiplex PCR; TCRdb's copy has only in-frame clones and leaves some out. The sample contains 75,000 to 100,000 clones, about 95% of which appear only once. This chain links TRBV28 with TRBJ2-5; 16 positions agree with TRBD2. The sequence derives from a human donor in good health. The sequenced sample consisted of T cells isolated from PBMCs. As DNA, the CDR3 is TGTGCCAGCAGTCCTCTTTATGGGACTAGCGGGAGGGCCCTCCTGAAGACCCAGTACTTC. Residues: CASSPLYGTSGRALLKTQYF.